The clone carrying this TCR beta chain was detected ten times or more. This sample is drawn from a study of T cells after yellow fever vaccination. MiXCR, applied by TCRdb to the 5' RACE reads, yields one record per CDR3 protein. The sample has about 130,000 distinct CDR3 sequences, nearly 7.5% seen once. CDR3 length: 13 amino acids. Trimming left V 2 bases short and J 1 base short, with 5 bases between. In germline, CDR1 is KGHSH, CDR2 LQKENI. The sample here was CD4+ T cells sorted from PBMCs, taken roughly 10 days after the first yellow fever vaccination. V and J are TRBV18 and TRBJ2-5, with D unresolved. The TCR sequence derives from a man between 18 and 35 years old who received the YFV17D yellow fever vaccine. CDR3 in amino acids: CASSPTGQETQYF. The CDR3 nucleotides are TGTGCCAGCTCACCAACCGGCCAAGAGACCCAGTACTTC.